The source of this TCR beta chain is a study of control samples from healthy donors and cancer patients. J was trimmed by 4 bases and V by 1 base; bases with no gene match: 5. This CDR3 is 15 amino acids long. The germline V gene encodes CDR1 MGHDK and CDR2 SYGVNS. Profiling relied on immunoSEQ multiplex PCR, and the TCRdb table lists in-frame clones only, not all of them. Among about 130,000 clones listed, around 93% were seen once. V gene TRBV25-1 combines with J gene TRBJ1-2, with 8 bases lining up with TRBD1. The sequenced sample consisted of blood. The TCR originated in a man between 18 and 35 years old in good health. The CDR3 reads CASSELTGGAYGYTF. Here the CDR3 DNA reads TGTGCCAGCAGTGAATTAACAGGGGGAGCCTATGGCTACACCTTC.